These 29 T cell receptor beta chains share one sample of origin, sequenced in a study of cytomegalovirus exposure and HLA in healthy donors. PCR involved 60 Vbeta and 13 Jbeta primers. Assay used: immunoSEQ multiplex PCR; TCRdb lists only in-frame clones, some missing. The sample includes approximately 200,000 clones, roughly four fifths seen only once; the top ten take just over 1.4%. Specimen: PBMCs. These receptor sequences come from a girl aged 5 to 17 in good health and CMV-seronegative.

The rearrangement joins TRBV6-5 to TRBJ2-7, with D uncertain. This CDR3 spans 14 amino acids. Germline V gene sequence: CDR1 MNHEY, CDR2 SVGAGI. Trimming cost V 6 bases and J 0 bases, with 12 bases left between them. The DNA for the CDR3 is TGTGCCAGCAGGTATGACGGAGTCTCCTACGAGCAGTACTTC. It encodes CASRYDGVSYEQYF.

The chain employs TRBV27 and TRBJ1-1, with D maybe TRBD1 (5 bases). Germline V gene lookup returns CDR1 MNHEY and CDR2 SMNVEV (reference sequence). CDR3 length: 15 amino acids. Trimming took 5 bases from V and 0 from J, leaving 13 bases between them. CDR3 in amino acids: CASSLAGLMNTEAFF. In nucleotides, the CDR3 is TGTGCCAGCAGTCTAGCGGGACTAATGAACACTGAAGCTTTCTTT.

The gene calls are TRBV9 and TRBJ2-1, with 9 bases identical to TRBD2. CDR1 is SGDLS, CDR2 YYNGEE, per germline. The CDR3 has 17 amino acids. Trimming removed 4 bases from V and 0 bases from J; junction bases left unmatched: 8. The CDR3 region is CASSRRLAASSYNEQFF. CDR3 in DNA: TGTGCCAGCAGCCGACGACTAGCGGCTAGCTCCTACAATGAGCAGTTCTTC.

The CDR3 region has the DNA TGTGCCAGCACCCTTGACAGGGGAGGCACTGAAGCTTTCTTT. It encodes CASTLDRGGTEAFF. The chain uses TRBV6-5 and TRBJ1-1; 8 bases are a match to TRBD1. V shed 7 bases, J shed 4 bases, and the junction held 8 bases outside the gene matches. This CDR3 spans 14 amino acids. In germline, CDR1 is MNHEY, CDR2 SVGAGI.

The rearrangement uses TRBV18 and TRBJ1-1, with unresolved D. Germline V gene data show CDR1 as KGHSH and CDR2 as LQKENI. This CDR3 is 14 amino acids long. The V gene lost 4 bases and the J gene lost 1 base, with 10 bases spanning the gap. CDR3 sequence reads: CASSRANGNTEAFF. The DNA for the CDR3 is TGTGCCAGCTCACGGGCAAATGGGAACACTGAAGCTTTCTTT.

The chain joins TRBV2 to TRBJ1-1; no clear D gene. V lost 1 base, J lost 1 base, and 16 bases lay in between. Germline V gene sequence: CDR1 SNHLY, CDR2 FYNNEI. The CDR3 has 17 residues. The CDR3 DNA is TGTGCCAGCAGTGAAGATGGCAGAAATAGCTGGAACACTGAAGCTTTCTTT. The encoded protein is CASSEDGRNSWNTEAFF.

V usage is TRBV27 and J usage is TRBJ1-1; TRBD1 might be the D (6 bases). The V gene lost 4 bases and the J gene lost 4 bases, with 16 bases spanning the gap. Germline CDR1 reads MNHEY; CDR2 reads SMNVEV (reference sequence). This CDR3 is 15 amino acids long. CDR3 DNA sequence: TGTGCCAGCAGTTCCCGGGGGGGCGTGGGCACTGAAGCTTTCTTT. Its protein product is CASSSRGGVGTEAFF.

The V and J genes are TRBV7-2 and TRBJ2-7; the D gene is possibly TRBD1 (6 bases). Per germline, CDR1 SGHTA and CDR2 FQGNSA. V was trimmed by 3 bases and J by 0 bases, leaving 12 bases between them. CDR3 length: 15 amino acids. CDR3 nucleotide sequence: TGTGCCAGCAGCTTTCAACCGGACAGCTCCTACGAGCAGTACTTC. This translates into CASSFQPDSSYEQYF.

The chain recombines TRBV5-1 with TRBJ2-7; TRBD2 aligns across 9 bases. V lost 2 bases and J lost 1; bases outside the gene matches: 4. The CDR3 has 15 residues. In germline, CDR1 is SGHRS, CDR2 YFSETQ. The CDR3 loop is CASSFLAGESYEQYF. The CDR3 DNA follows: TGCGCCAGCAGCTTCTTAGCGGGAGAATCCTACGAGCAGTACTTC.

The V and J genes are TRBV27 and TRBJ1-2, with D uncertain. The ends were cut back, 4 bases at V and 0 bases at J, with 12 bases in the middle. This CDR3 is built from 15 residues. Germline V CDR1 and CDR2: MNHEY, SMNVEV (reference sequence). The CDR3 protein is CASSSQVRANYGYTF. CDR3 nucleotides: TGTGCCAGCAGTTCCCAGGTTCGAGCTAACTATGGCTACACCTTC.

J is TRBJ2-7 and V is TRBV7-2, with D hard to call. This CDR3 has 13 residues. Trimming removed 4 bases at V and 3 bases at J, with 10 bases between. From germline, CDR1 is SGHTA and CDR2 FQGNSA. CDR3 in amino acids: CASSYNHYYEQYF. The CDR3 DNA reads as TGTGCCAGCAGCTACAACCACTACTACGAGCAGTACTTC.

A few counts support this clone. The CDR3 DNA is TGTGCCAGCAGTGAAATGCCCGGACTAGCAGGGAATGAGCAGTTCTTC. Its protein is CASSEMPGLAGNEQFF. The chain employs TRBV2 and TRBJ2-1, with 8 bases lining up with TRBD2. There are 16 residues in the CDR3. Germline V CDR1 and CDR2: SNHLY, FYNNEI. The junction had 10 bases not matched to a gene; V was cut back by 2 bases and J by 7 bases.

J is TRBJ1-1 and V is TRBV28; D might be TRBD1 (6 bases). The CDR3 sequence is 15 residues long. Trimming shortened V by 3 bases and J by 0 bases, and 11 bases separated the two germline ends. CDR1 MDHEN and CDR2 SYDVKM come from the germline V gene. Written as DNA, the CDR3 is TGTGCCAGCAGTTTGGGGGCCCGGGTGAACACTGAAGCTTTCTTT. It codes for CASSLGARVNTEAFF.

The rearrangement links TRBV4-1 to TRBJ2-7; D gene unclear. The CDR3 runs to 16 residues. Trimming removed 1 base at V and 2 bases at J, with 15 bases between. CDR1 and CDR2 from the germline V gene are MGHRA and YSYEKL. CDR3 DNA: TGCGCCAGCAGCCAAGTTTCCCCAATTGGAGCCTACGAGCAGTACTTC. It specifies CASSQVSPIGAYEQYF.

V is TRBV19 and J is TRBJ1-2, with TRBD1 identical over 7 bases. Germline V lookup: CDR1 LNHDA, CDR2 SQIVND (reference sequence). The CDR3 sequence is 15 residues long. Trimming cost V 5 bases and J 1 base; bases outside gene matches: 7. CDR3: CASSPGQDLNYGYTF. DNA for the CDR3: TGTGCCAGTAGTCCAGGACAGGACCTTAACTATGGCTACACCTTC.

The chain is built from TRBV4-1 and TRBJ1-1, with TRBD1 as a possible D gene (6 bases). Germline-derived CDR1 and CDR2 are MGHRA and YSYEKL. CDR3 length equals 17 residues. Trimming removed 2 bases at V and 10 bases at J, with 26 bases between. DNA of the CDR3: TGCGCCAGCAGCCAACTAATCCGGGAGGGGGGCGGATTCGGAGCTTTCTTT. Translated: CASSQLIREGGGFGAFF.

This rearrangement joins TRBV7-2 to TRBJ1-1; 8 nucleotides align to TRBD1. The CDR3 loop spans 15 amino acids. Germline CDR1 is SGHTA and CDR2 is FQGNSA. V lost 4 bases to trimming and J lost 4 bases; unmatched junction nucleotides: 8. DNA of the CDR3: TGTGCCAGCAGCTCGTACAGGGGGGAGTTCACTGAAGCTTTCTTT. Encoded protein: CASSSYRGEFTEAFF.

In its sample, this clone was seen once. The chain joins TRBV7-9 to TRBJ2-7; 9 positions match TRBD2. The trim removed 4 bases at V and 4 bases at J, leaving 5 bases unmatched. There are 14 residues in the CDR3. Germline V gene lookup returns CDR1 SEHNR and CDR2 FQNEAQ (reference sequence). The DNA for the CDR3 is TGTGCCAGCAGCTATAGTAGCGGGGGATACGAGCAGTACTTC. Translation: CASSYSSGGYEQYF.

This clone was picked up one time. The rearrangement joins TRBV6-1 to TRBJ2-3, with 7 bases that match TRBD2. The germline V gene encodes CDR1 MNHNS and CDR2 SASEGT. With 4 bases clipped from V and 6 bases from J, the junction kept 7 bases outside the gene matches. This CDR3 is 14 amino acids long. The CDR3 spells CASSVWRGGDTQYF. CDR3 bases: TGTGCCAGCAGTGTCTGGAGGGGAGGGGATACGCAGTATTTT.

V gene TRBV2 combines with J gene TRBJ1-6; a weak D match, TRBD1 (5 bases). The length of the CDR3 is 15 residues. V was clipped by 7 bases and J by 0 bases, with 10 bases between them. CDR1 is SNHLY and CDR2 is FYNNEI in the germline V gene. The CDR3 nucleotides read TGTGCCAGCACGTGGGGCAGCTCCTATAATTCACCCCTCCACTTT. Protein sequence: CASTWGSSYNSPLHF.

The genes are TRBV6-6 and TRBJ1-2; D is undetermined. Deletions cut 7 bases from V and 4 bases from J, with 19 bases between. CDR3 length: 15 residues. The V gene's germline CDR1 is MNHNY and CDR2 SVGAGI (reference sequence). Here the CDR3 reads CASTPELREGYGYTF. The CDR3 nucleotides are TGTGCCAGCACCCCCGAGCTCCGGGAGGGCTATGGCTACACCTTC.

V usage is TRBV19 and J usage is TRBJ2-2, with 12 bases identical to TRBD1. Per germline, CDR1 LNHDA and CDR2 SQIVND (reference sequence). This CDR3 region has 18 residues. V shed 4 bases and J 5 bases; nucleotides not matched to a gene: 11. The CDR3 DNA is TGTGCCAGTAGTAAGGGCTTGGGACAGGGGGCAGGGACCGGGGAGCTGTTTTTT. This encodes CASSKGLGQGAGTGELFF.

As concerns this clone: The same CDR3 can be traced to other DNA sequences in this sample. The chain couples TRBV5-1 to TRBJ1-1; D gene ambiguous. Germline lookup yields CDR1 SGHRS and CDR2 YFSETQ. V was shortened by 1 base and J by 0 bases, with 4 bases between the two germline ends. This CDR3 contains 13 residues. CDR3: CASSLTVNTEAFF. CDR3 in DNA: TGCGCCAGCAGCTTGACGGTGAACACTGAAGCTTTCTTT.

This rearrangement joins TRBV2 to TRBJ1-2; 7 bases are a match to TRBD1. The CDR3 is 15 residues long. CDR1 SNHLY and CDR2 FYNNEI come from the germline V gene. J gave up 8 bases and V 7 bases, and 16 bases lay outside the gene matches. CDR3 loop: CASTNGAGGISGYTF. In DNA form, the CDR3 reads TGTGCCAGCACAAACGGGGCAGGGGGTATAAGCGGCTACACCTTC.

The J gene is TRBJ1-2, the V gene TRBV28; D is perhaps TRBD1 (6 bases). The germline CDR1 and CDR2 sequences are MDHEN and SYDVKM. Trimming removed 6 bases at V and 7 bases at J, with 21 bases between. There are 15 residues in the CDR3. Written as DNA, the CDR3 is TGTGCCAGCAGCCGATGGACAGAGGCTATAAGTGGCTACACCTTC. Protein: CASSRWTEAISGYTF.

The V and J genes are TRBV27 and TRBJ1-1, with D hard to call. Germline lookup yields CDR1 MNHEY and CDR2 SMNVEV (reference sequence). V lost 1 base and J lost 5, with 14 bases in between. The CDR3 consists of 15 residues. DNA of the CDR3: TGTGCCAGCAGTTTATATGGGCGCTCGGGGACTGAAGCTTTCTTT. Amino acid sequence: CASSLYGRSGTEAFF.

This rearrangement joins TRBV5-5 to TRBJ1-1, with no clear D. Per the germline V gene, CDR1 is SGHKS and CDR2 is YYEKEE (reference sequence). V gave up 3 bases and J gave up 2 bases, with 14 bases separating them. The CDR3 sequence is 15 residues long. CDR3 DNA: TGTGCCAGCAGCTCCTACCACGTGAGCAACACTGAAGCTTTCTTT. Protein product: CASSSYHVSNTEAFF.

V and J are TRBV27 and TRBJ1-2; no clear D. Germline CDR1 and CDR2: MNHEY and SMNVEV (reference sequence). The V end was cut by 0 bases, the J end by 4 bases, with 6 bases between. This CDR3 is 13 amino acids long. The DNA for the CDR3 is TGTGCCAGCAGTTTATCGGGCAGCTATGGCTACACCTTC. It is translated as CASSLSGSYGYTF.

This sequence joins TRBV5-1 and TRBJ1-1; D gene ambiguous. The germline gives CDR1 SGHRS, CDR2 YFSETQ. Trimming pared 2 bases from V and 1 base from J, leaving 6 bases between. This CDR3 has 13 amino acids. The CDR3 is CASSLAGNTEAFF. In DNA, the CDR3 is TGCGCCAGCAGCTTAGCGGGGAACACTGAAGCTTTCTTT.